This T cell receptor beta chain was obtained from a study of T cell responses to AZD1222 COVID-19 vaccine. Profiling relied on immunoSEQ multiplex PCR, and the TCRdb table lists in-frame clones only, not all of them. The sample contains 40,000 to 45,000 clones, 83% of which appear only once. Regarding the study as a whole: Spike-specific TCR breadth rose after two AZD1222 doses, and depth rose as well.

As for this clone: Its specificity is unknown.

The CDR3 has 12 amino acids. V shed 4 bases and J shed 7 bases, with 8 bases lying between them. The receptor was derived from an adult in good health. This specimen consisted of peripheral blood, obtained on day 0 of AZD1222 vaccination. The rearrangement uses TRBV12-3 or TRBV12-4 and TRBJ2-1; no firm D call. The CDR3 DNA is TGTGCCAGCAGTTCGATTGGTAATGAGCAGTTCTTC. Amino acids: CASSSIGNEQFF.